The T cell receptor beta chain under discussion was sequenced for a study of blood T cells in healthy people across ages. Drawing of peripheral blood yielded about 10 milliliters from each donor. Isolation yielded PBMCs, at least 7 million per sample, in every case. Per germline, CDR1 MGHRA and CDR2 YSYEKL. This CDR3 comprises 15 residues. With V trimmed by 2 bases and J by 6 bases, 5 bases remained unmatched. About this clonotype: Its matching antigen is unknown.

Primers used in a second PCR of about 6 to 11 cycles were a sample-barcoded 5' primer and a J-beta primer mix. TCRdb fed the 5' RACE reads into MiXCR, producing one record per CDR3 protein. The sample carries fewer than 950,000 distinct CDR3 sequences, about 55% recorded once. Study outcomes and limitations: Whereas aged donors had fewer naive CD4+ cells, long-lived donors had more of them and higher diversity. Researchers report that TCR beta diversity correlated strongly with naive T cell percentage.

The sequence derives from a man older than 75 in good health. The chain recombines TRBV4-1 with TRBJ2-1; TRBD1 aligns across 9 bases. The sample taken for sequencing was blood. CDR3 nucleotide sequence: TGCGCCAGCAGCCAACCGGGACAGGGCTCCAATGAGCAGTTCTTC. Residues: CASSQPGQGSNEQFF.